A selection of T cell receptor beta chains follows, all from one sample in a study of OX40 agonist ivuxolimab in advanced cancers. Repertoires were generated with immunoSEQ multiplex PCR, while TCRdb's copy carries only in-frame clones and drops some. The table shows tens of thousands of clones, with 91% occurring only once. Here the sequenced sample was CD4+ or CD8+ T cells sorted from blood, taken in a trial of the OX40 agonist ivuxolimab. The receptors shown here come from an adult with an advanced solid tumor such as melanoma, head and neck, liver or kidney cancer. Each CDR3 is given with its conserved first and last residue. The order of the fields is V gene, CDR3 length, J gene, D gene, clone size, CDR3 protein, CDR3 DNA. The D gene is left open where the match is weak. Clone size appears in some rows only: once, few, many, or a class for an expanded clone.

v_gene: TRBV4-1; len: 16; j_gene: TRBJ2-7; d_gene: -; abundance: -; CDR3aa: CASSQDWAGTTYEQYF; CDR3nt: TGCGCCAGCAGCCAAGATTGGGCGGGGACGACCTACGAGCAGTACTTC
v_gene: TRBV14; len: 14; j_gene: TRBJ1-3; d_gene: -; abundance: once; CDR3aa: CATYGRISGNTIYF; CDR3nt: TGTGCCACCTACGGACGTATCTCTGGAAACACCATATATTTT
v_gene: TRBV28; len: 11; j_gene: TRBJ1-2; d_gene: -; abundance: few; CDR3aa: CASETSYGYTF; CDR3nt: TGTGCCAGCGAAACTTCCTATGGCTACACCTTC
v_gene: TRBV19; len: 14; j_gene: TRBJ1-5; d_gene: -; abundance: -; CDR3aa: CASSPGMDARPQHF; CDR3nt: TGTGCCAGTAGTCCGGGGATGGATGCACGGCCCCAGCATTTT
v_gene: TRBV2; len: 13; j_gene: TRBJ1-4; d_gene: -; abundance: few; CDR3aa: CASSAVNGEKLFF; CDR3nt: TGTGCCAGCAGTGCTGTAAATGGTGAAAAACTGTTTTTT
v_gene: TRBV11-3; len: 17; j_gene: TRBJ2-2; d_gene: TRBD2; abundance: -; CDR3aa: CASSLELAGGVTGELFF; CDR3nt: TGTGCCAGCAGCTTAGAGCTAGCGGGAGGAGTCACCGGGGAGCTGTTTTTT
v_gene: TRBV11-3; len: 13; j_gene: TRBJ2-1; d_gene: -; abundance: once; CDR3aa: CASSLVGGDEQFF; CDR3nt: TGTGCCAGCAGCTTAGTGGGTGGGGATGAGCAGTTCTTC
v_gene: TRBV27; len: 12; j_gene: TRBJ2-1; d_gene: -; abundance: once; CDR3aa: CASSTSWQAQFF; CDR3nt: TGTGCCAGCAGTACGTCCTGGCAGGCGCAGTTCTTC
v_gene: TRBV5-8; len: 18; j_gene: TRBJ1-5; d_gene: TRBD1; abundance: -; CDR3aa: CASSWVDRGMNSNQPQHF; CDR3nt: TGTGCCAGCAGCTGGGTGGACAGGGGGATGAATAGCAATCAGCCCCAGCATTTT
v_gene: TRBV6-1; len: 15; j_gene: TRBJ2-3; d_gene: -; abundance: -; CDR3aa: CASSEIDESTDTQYF; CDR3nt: TGTGCCAGCAGTGAAATCGATGAGAGCACAGATACGCAGTATTTT
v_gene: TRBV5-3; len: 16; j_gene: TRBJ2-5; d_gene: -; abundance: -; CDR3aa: CARRAKVAALQETQYF; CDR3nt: TGTGCCAGAAGGGCCAAGGTGGCGGCCCTCCAAGAGACCCAGTACTTC
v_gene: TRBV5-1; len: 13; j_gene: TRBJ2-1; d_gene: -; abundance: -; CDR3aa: CATRAQVDNEQFF; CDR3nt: TGCGCCACACGAGCGCAGGTGGACAATGAGCAGTTCTTC
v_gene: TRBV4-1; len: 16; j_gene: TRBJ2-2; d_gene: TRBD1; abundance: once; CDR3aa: CASSQSGGASTGELFF; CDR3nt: TGCGCCAGCAGCCAATCAGGGGGCGCAAGCACCGGGGAGCTGTTTTTT
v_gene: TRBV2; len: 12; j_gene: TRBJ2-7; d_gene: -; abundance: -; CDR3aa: CASSRSLYEQYF; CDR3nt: TGTGCCAGCAGTCGGAGCTTGTACGAGCAGTACTTC
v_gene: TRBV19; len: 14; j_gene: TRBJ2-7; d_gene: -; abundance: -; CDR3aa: CASSTKGGPYEQYF; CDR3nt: TGTGCCAGTAGTACGAAGGGGGGACCCTACGAGCAGTACTTC
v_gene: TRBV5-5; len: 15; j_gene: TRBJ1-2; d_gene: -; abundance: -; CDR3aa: CASRPGGLPLYGYTF; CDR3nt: TGTGCCAGCAGGCCGGGGGGTCTTCCTCTTTATGGCTACACCTTC
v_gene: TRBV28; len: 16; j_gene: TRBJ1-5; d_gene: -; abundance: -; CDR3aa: CASSLARFGGNQPQHF; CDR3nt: TGTGCCAGCAGTTTAGCCCGGTTTGGGGGAAATCAGCCCCAGCATTTT
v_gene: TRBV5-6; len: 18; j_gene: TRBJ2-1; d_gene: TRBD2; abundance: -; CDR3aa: CASSATSGRAMSRNEQFF; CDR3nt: TGTGCCAGCAGTGCTACTAGCGGGAGGGCCATGTCGAGAAATGAGCAGTTCTTC
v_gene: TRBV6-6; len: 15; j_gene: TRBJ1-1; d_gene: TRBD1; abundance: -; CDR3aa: CASSYSDRANTEAFF; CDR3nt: TGTGCCAGCAGTTACTCCGACAGGGCTAACACTGAAGCTTTCTTT
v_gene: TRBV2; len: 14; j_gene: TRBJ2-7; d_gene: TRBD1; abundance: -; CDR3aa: CASRERTGPNEQYF; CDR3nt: TGTGCCAGCAGAGAACGGACAGGGCCCAACGAGCAGTACTTC
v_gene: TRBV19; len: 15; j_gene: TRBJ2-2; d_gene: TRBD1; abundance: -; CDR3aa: CASSIRTGNTGELFF; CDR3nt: TGTGCCAGTAGTATTAGGACAGGGAACACCGGGGAGCTGTTTTTT
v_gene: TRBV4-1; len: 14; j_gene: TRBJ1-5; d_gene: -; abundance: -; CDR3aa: CASSRIRVRIPQHF; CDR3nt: TGCGCCAGCAGCCGAATCAGGGTCCGGATACCCCAGCATTTT
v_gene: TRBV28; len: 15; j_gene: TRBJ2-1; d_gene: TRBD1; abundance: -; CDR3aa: CASTLMRTGSHEQFF; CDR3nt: TGTGCCAGCACCCTAATGAGGACAGGGTCCCATGAGCAGTTCTTC
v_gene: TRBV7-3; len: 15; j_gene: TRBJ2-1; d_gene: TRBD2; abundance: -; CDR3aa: CASSAYLAGKDEQFF; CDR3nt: TGTGCCAGCAGCGCCTACCTAGCGGGAAAGGATGAGCAGTTCTTC
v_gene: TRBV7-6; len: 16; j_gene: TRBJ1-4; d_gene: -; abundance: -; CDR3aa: CASSSLTGPGGGKLFF; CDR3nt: TGTGCCAGCAGCTCTCTTACCGGGCCCGGGGGAGGTAAACTGTTTTTT
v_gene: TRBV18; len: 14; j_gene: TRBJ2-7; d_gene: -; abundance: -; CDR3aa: CASSPPKPSYEQYF; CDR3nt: TGTGCCAGCTCACCACCGAAGCCCTCCTACGAGCAGTACTTC
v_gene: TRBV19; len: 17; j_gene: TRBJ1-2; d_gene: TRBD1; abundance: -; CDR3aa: CASSIDPSGTGRYGYTF; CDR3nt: TGTGCCAGTAGTATAGATCCCTCCGGGACAGGGCGCTATGGCTACACCTTC
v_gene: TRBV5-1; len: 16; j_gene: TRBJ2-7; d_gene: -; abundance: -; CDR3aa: CASSPKTTRQTYEQYF; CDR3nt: TGCGCCAGCAGCCCGAAAACCACGCGGCAGACTTACGAGCAGTACTTC
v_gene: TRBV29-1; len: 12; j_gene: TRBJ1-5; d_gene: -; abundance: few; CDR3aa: CSASGANQPQHF; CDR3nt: TGCAGCGCCTCGGGGGCCAATCAGCCCCAGCATTTT
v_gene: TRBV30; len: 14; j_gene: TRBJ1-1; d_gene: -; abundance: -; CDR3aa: CAWSGDVGQAEAFF; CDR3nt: TGTGCCTGGAGTGGGGACGTGGGGCAAGCTGAAGCTTTCTTT
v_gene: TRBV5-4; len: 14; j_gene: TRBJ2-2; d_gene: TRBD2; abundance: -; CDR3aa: CASSSAGAGGELFF; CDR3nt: TGTGCCAGCAGCTCTGCGGGAGCGGGCGGGGAGCTGTTTTTT
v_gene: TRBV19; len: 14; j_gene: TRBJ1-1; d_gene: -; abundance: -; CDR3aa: CASSMEGRWTEAFF; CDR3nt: TGTGCCAGTAGTATGGAGGGCCGGTGGACTGAAGCTTTCTTT
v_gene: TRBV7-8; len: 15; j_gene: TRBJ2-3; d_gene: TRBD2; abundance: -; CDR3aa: CASSLAEHQVDTQYF; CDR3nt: TGTGCCAGCAGCCTAGCGGAGCACCAAGTAGATACGCAGTATTTT
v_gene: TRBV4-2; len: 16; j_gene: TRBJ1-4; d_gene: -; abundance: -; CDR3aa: CASSQEIGGTNEKLFF; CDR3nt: TGTGCCAGCAGCCAAGAAATTGGGGGTACTAATGAAAAACTGTTTTTT